This TCR beta chain is from a study of shared clonotypes between healthy human individuals. Points on this clone: Other DNA sequences in the sample encode the same CDR3.

Trimming shortened V by 5 bases and J by 1 base, and 5 bases separated the two germline ends. The germline CDR1 and CDR2 sequences are GTSNPN and SVGIG (reference sequence). The CDR3 runs to 11 residues. The method was immunoSEQ multiplex PCR; TCRdb's version includes in-frame clones alone and lacks a portion of them. The table records 1.5 million to 2.5 million clones, just under 95% of them present only once. CD45RO negativity and positive selection for CCR7 defined naive CD8 cells, a population that excluded terminally differentiated effector memory CD45RA+ cells. The source of this sequence is a man aged 18-30 years in good health. Specimen: naive CD8+ T cells sorted from blood. The rearrangement links TRBV30 to TRBJ1-1; D is undetermined. The CDR3 DNA reads as TGTGCCTGGGGCAGGAACACTGAAGCTTTCTTT. Encoded protein: CAWGRNTEAFF.